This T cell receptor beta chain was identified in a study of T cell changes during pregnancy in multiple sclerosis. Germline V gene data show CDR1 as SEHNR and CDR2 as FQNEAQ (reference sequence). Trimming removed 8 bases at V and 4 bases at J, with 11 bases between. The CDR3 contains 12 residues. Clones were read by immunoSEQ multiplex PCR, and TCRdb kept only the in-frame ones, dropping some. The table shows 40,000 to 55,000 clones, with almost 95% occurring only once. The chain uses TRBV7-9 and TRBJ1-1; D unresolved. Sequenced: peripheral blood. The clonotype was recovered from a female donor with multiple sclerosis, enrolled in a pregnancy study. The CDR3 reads CASRGLSTEAFF. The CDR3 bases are TGTGCCAGCCGAGGGCTGAGCACTGAAGCTTTCTTT.